Listed below are T cell receptor beta chains from one sample, sequenced in a study of T cell repertoires in cytomegalovirus infection. A single record per CDR3 protein comes from TCRdb applying MiXCR to the reads. Of 170,000 or so distinct CDR3 sequences listed, around 15% are singletons. Sequenced input: PBMCs. The receptor source for this set is a human donor in good health (CMV status not recorded). Some clones in this sample may be carry-over from other donors' samples. Each CDR3 is given with its conserved first and last residue. The D gene is left open where the match is weak. Some rows mark clone size as missing; the rest say once, few, many or name a class of expanded clone.

D,J,size,V,DNA,CDR3
TRBD1,TRBJ1-4,many,TRBV12-3/TRBV12-4,TGTGCCAGCAGTTGGACAGGACTTCAGCCAACTAATGAAAAACTGTTTTTT,CASSWTGLQPTNEKLFF
TRBD1,TRBJ2-4,-,TRBV2,TGTGCCAGCAGTGAAACCAGAACAGGGGGCGCGGACATTCAGTACTTC,CASSETRTGGADIQYF
-,TRBJ2-5,few,TRBV6-5,TGTGCCAGCAGTTACGGCGCGCTTCAGGAGACCCAGTACTTC,CASSYGALQETQYF
TRBD2,TRBJ2-7,many,TRBV20-1,TGCAGTGCCTTAGCGGGAGGCAACTCCTACGAGCAGTACTTC,CSALAGGNSYEQYF
-,TRBJ2-7,few,TRBV14,TGTGCCAGCAGCCAAGACTCCACCTCCTACGAGCAGTACTTC,CASSQDSTSYEQYF
-,TRBJ2-5,few,TRBV5-6,TGTGCCAGCAGCTTGTTGGTTGGCCGCCAAGAGACCCAGTACTTC,CASSLLVGRQETQYF
TRBD1,TRBJ1-4,few,TRBV28,TGTGCCAGCATTACAGGGGGTTTCGAAGAAAAACTGTTTTTT,CASITGGFEEKLFF
-,TRBJ2-7,few,TRBV20-1,TGCAGTGCTGGGCCGCCCCCAGGACTAACCTACGAGCAGTACTTC,CSAGPPPGLTYEQYF
TRBD2,TRBJ2-2,many,TRBV7-2,TGTGCCAGCAGCCGGCCGGGACTAGTAAACACCGGGGAGCTGTTTTTT,CASSRPGLVNTGELFF
-,TRBJ2-7,-,TRBV28,TGTGCCAGCAGTCCTGGGACCCCAGGAGCCTACGAGCAGTACTTC,CASSPGTPGAYEQYF
-,TRBJ2-3,-,TRBV12-3/TRBV12-4,TGTGCCAGCCCCGCCCGGCTAGCCCTTAGCACAGATACGCAGTATTTT,CASPARLALSTDTQYF
-,TRBJ2-3,many,TRBV7-3,TGTGCCAGCAGCTCCGGACTACCAGATACGCAGTATTTT,CASSSGLPDTQYF
-,TRBJ1-3,many,TRBV7-2,TGTGCCAGCAGCTTCCCAGGGGCCGGAAACACCATATATTTT,CASSFPGAGNTIYF
-,TRBJ2-2,many,TRBV7-8,TGTGCCAGCAGCCCACCGGGTGTCACCGGGGAGCTGTTTTTT,CASSPPGVTGELFF
TRBD1,TRBJ2-7,-,TRBV7-9,TGTGCCAGCAGCCCCGGACAGGGTAGGCCCTACGAGCAGTACTTC,CASSPGQGRPYEQYF
-,TRBJ1-1,few,TRBV7-9,TGTGCCAGCAGCTCCCTGGGTGATGAAGCTTTCTTT,CASSSLGDEAFF
-,TRBJ2-3,many,TRBV5-1,TGCGCCAGCAGCTTGGAGGCCAGGAAGGCGACAGATACGCAGTATTTT,CASSLEARKATDTQYF
-,TRBJ1-5,few,TRBV2,TGTGCCAGCAGTGAGGGCAGAGCGAATCAGCCCCAGCATTTT,CASSEGRANQPQHF
-,TRBJ2-5,many,TRBV25-1,TGTGCCAGCAGTGGGGAGACCCAGTACTTC,CASSGETQYF
TRBD1,TRBJ1-5,many,TRBV19,TGTGCCAGTAACCCAGGGGGGGCAGATCAGCCCCAGCATTTT,CASNPGGADQPQHF
TRBD2,TRBJ2-1,few,TRBV28,TGTGCCAGCAGCGGGACTAGCGGGATTCCCTACAATGAGCAGTTCTTC,CASSGTSGIPYNEQFF
TRBD1,TRBJ1-1,few,TRBV28,TGTGCCAGCAGTTTAAAATGGAGGGGGCGTACTGAAGCTTTCTTT,CASSLKWRGRTEAFF
-,TRBJ2-5,-,TRBV28,TGTGCCAGCAGTAACGGACGGTCAGAAGAGACCCAGTACTTC,CASSNGRSEETQYF
-,TRBJ2-2,-,TRBV5-1,TGCGCCAGCAGCAAGGCCAATCCGGATGGCGGGGAGCTGTTTTTT,CASSKANPDGGELFF
-,TRBJ2-3,many,TRBV7-9,TGTGCCAGCAACTTTCCTACCTTTTCCACAGATACGCAGTATTTT,CASNFPTFSTDTQYF
-,TRBJ1-4,many,TRBV7-2,TGTGCCAGCAGCTTAGTACTTGCAACTAATGAAAAACTGTTTTTT,CASSLVLATNEKLFF
TRBD1,TRBJ1-4,-,TRBV5-6,TGTGCCAGCAGCCCCGACCGGACAGGGGGTGAAAAACTGTTTTTT,CASSPDRTGGEKLFF
-,TRBJ1-1,few,TRBV5-1,TGCGCCAGCAGCTTGGTGGGGGATCCGGCCACTGAAGCTTTCTTT,CASSLVGDPATEAFF
TRBD2,TRBJ2-5,few,TRBV9,TGTGCCAGCAGCGAAGGACTAGCGGGGAGGCCTGGGCAAGAGACCCAGTACTTC,CASSEGLAGRPGQETQYF
TRBD2,TRBJ2-1,many,TRBV12-3/TRBV12-4,TGTGCCAGCAATCAGCGGGGGGCCCTCTACAATGAGCAGTTCTTC,CASNQRGALYNEQFF
TRBD1,TRBJ1-1,-,TRBV30,TGTGCCTGGAGTGTCGCACAGGGGGTCACTGAAGCTTTCTTT,CAWSVAQGVTEAFF
-,TRBJ1-4,few,TRBV7-9,TGTGCCAGCAGCTTGCGCAGGGGTGAAGATGAAAAACTGTTTTTT,CASSLRRGEDEKLFF
-,TRBJ2-1,many,TRBV28,TGTGCCAGCAGTCCCCCCACCACTGAGCAGTTCTTC,CASSPPTTEQFF
TRBD2,TRBJ2-3,few,TRBV6-2/TRBV6-3,TGTGCCAGCAGTTGGGATCCTAGCGGGAGTACAGATACGCAGTATTTT,CASSWDPSGSTDTQYF
-,TRBJ1-3,-,TRBV12-3/TRBV12-4,TGTGCCAGCAGTTATCCTGGAAACACCATATATTTT,CASSYPGNTIYF
TRBD1,TRBJ1-1,-,TRBV6-5,TGTGCCAGCAGTTACTCTGGGCAGGGGGCCGCGATGAACACTGAAGCTTTCTTT,CASSYSGQGAAMNTEAFF
-,TRBJ2-3,few,TRBV3-1,TGTGCCAGCAGCCTGGGTCCAGGAGCTCCGAGCACAGATACGCAGTATTTT,CASSLGPGAPSTDTQYF
TRBD1,TRBJ2-7,many,TRBV7-2,TGTGCCAGCAGCTTAGAGGGACAGCTAAATACCTACGAGCAGTACTTC,CASSLEGQLNTYEQYF
-,TRBJ1-3,-,TRBV12-5,TGTGCTAGTCAAGACGGAAACACCATATATTTT,CASQDGNTIYF
TRBD2,TRBJ2-1,many,TRBV7-2,TGTGCCAGCAGCTCTAGCGGGAGGGTCCCTCAGTTCTTC,CASSSSGRVPQFF
-,TRBJ1-1,many,TRBV14,TGTGCCAGCAGCCAAGATCTGTTGAGCGCCTCGAACACTGAAGCTTTCTTT,CASSQDLLSASNTEAFF
TRBD2,TRBJ2-3,many,TRBV6-6,TGTGCCAGCAGTCGCCATGCCGGGACTAGGGGCACAGATACGCAGTATTTT,CASSRHAGTRGTDTQYF
-,TRBJ1-2,few,TRBV5-1,TGCGCCAGCAGCTTGGAGTCAATTTATGGCTACACCTTC,CASSLESIYGYTF
-,TRBJ2-1,few,TRBV11-2,TGTGCCAGCAGAACAGTGGGGAGAAGCTCCTACAATGAGCAGTTCTTC,CASRTVGRSSYNEQFF
-,TRBJ2-7,-,TRBV7-9,TGTGCCAGCAGCTCTGGACAGTCCTACGAGCAGTACTTC,CASSSGQSYEQYF
-,TRBJ2-7,many,TRBV7-2,TGTGCCAGCAGCTTAAACCTTCCAGTATTGGGAGAGCAGTACTTC,CASSLNLPVLGEQYF
-,TRBJ2-3,few,TRBV5-4,TGTGCCAGCTCAAGGGCCGGCAGGACAGATACGCAGTATTTT,CASSRAGRTDTQYF
TRBD1,TRBJ2-2,-,TRBV4-1,TGCGCCAGCAGCCCGGGACAGGGGGCGATAGAGACCGGGGAGCTGTTTTTT,CASSPGQGAIETGELFF
-,TRBJ2-6,many,TRBV12-3/TRBV12-4,TGTGCCAGCTCCCGAGGGGCCAACGTCCTGACTTTC,CASSRGANVLTF
TRBD2,TRBJ2-1,many,TRBV28,TGTGCCAGCAGTTTCCAAGCGGGAGGGCGGCGGTACAATGAGCAGTTCTTC,CASSFQAGGRRYNEQFF
-,TRBJ1-4,many,TRBV7-2,TGTGCCAGCAGTCCCGACGGCCCGGGTGGTGAAAAACTGTTTTTT,CASSPDGPGGEKLFF
-,TRBJ2-5,-,TRBV20-1,TGCAGTGCTAGACACCAAGAGACCCAGTACTTC,CSARHQETQYF
TRBD1,TRBJ1-2,many,TRBV28,TGTGCCAGCAGTTTCCCGGACAGGAGCCTCAGGAACTATGGCTACACCTTC,CASSFPDRSLRNYGYTF